These T cell receptor beta chains were read from a single sample in a study of cytomegalovirus exposure and HLA in healthy donors. Assay: immunoSEQ multiplex PCR; the TCRdb copy retains only in-frame clones and omits some. Altogether about 97,000 clones are present, roughly three quarters being singletons, with the ten largest covering 8.5% to 10%. Source material: PBMCs. The receptors were gathered from a male donor in good health and CMV-seropositive. The CDR3 runs from the conserved cysteine through the conserved F or W. A D gene is named only where the DNA matches it firmly. Clone size is not always given. Where it is, it says once, few, many or a class for expanded clones.

size	D	J	V	length	DNA	CDR3
-	TRBD2	TRBJ2-1	TRBV2	16	TGTGCCGGGGAGAGGGAACGGGACTATTTGAGGAATGAGCAGTTCTTC	CAGERERDYLRNEQFF
-	-	TRBJ1-4	TRBV4-3	15	TGCGCCAGCAGCCACCTTTTCGGGGGATTTGAAAAACTGTTTTTT	CASSHLFGGFEKLFF
-	TRBD1	TRBJ2-7	TRBV5-1	14	TGCGCCAGCAGCTTGGTTGAGGGGGCCAGCGAGCAGTACTTC	CASSLVEGASEQYF
-	TRBD1	TRBJ1-1	TRBV30	13	TGTGCCTGGAGCCAGGGGGCGTTCACTGAAGCTTTCTTT	CAWSQGAFTEAFF
-	TRBD1	TRBJ1-4	TRBV28	13	TGTGCCAGCACAACCGGGACAGGATTTTTACTGTTTTTT	CASTTGTGFLLFF
-	-	TRBJ2-6	TRBV29-1	15	TGCAGCGTTGAAGGGGGCGGCTCTGGGGCCAACGGCCTGACTTTC	CSVEGGGSGANGLTF
-	-	TRBJ2-1	TRBV9	12	TGTGCCAGCAGCTTTAACTACAATGAGCAGTTCTTC	CASSFNYNEQFF
-	TRBD2	TRBJ2-3	TRBV28	14	TGTGCCAGCAGTCCAGCGGGAGAGGCAGATACGCAGTATTTT	CASSPAGEADTQYF
-	-	TRBJ2-7	TRBV7-2	11	TGTGCCAGCAGCTTAGAGCGCGAGCAGTACTTC	CASSLEREQYF
-	-	TRBJ1-5	TRBV19	16	TGTGCCAGTACCCCAAGCATGAGTTATAGCAATCAGCCCCAGCATTTT	CASTPSMSYSNQPQHF
few	TRBD1	TRBJ1-1	TRBV9	14	TGTGCCAGCAGCGCCCGGGACAGGAACACTGAAGCTTTCTTT	CASSARDRNTEAFF
few	-	TRBJ2-3	TRBV6-6	14	TGTGCCAGCAGTTACGGGGGGAGCACAGATACGCAGTATTTT	CASSYGGSTDTQYF
-	TRBD2	TRBJ2-1	TRBV6-4	15	TGTGCCAGCAGCCGGACTAGCGGGGCCTACAATGAGCAGTTCTTC	CASSRTSGAYNEQFF
-	-	TRBJ2-7	TRBV5-1	13	TGCGCCAGCAGCACCTTGGGGCAGAACGAGCAGTACTTC	CASSTLGQNEQYF
few	-	TRBJ2-1	TRBV10-3	16	TGTGCCATCAGTGAGCCCCAAAAACCTACCTACAATGAGCAGTTCTTC	CAISEPQKPTYNEQFF
-	TRBD2	TRBJ2-7	TRBV6-4	15	TGTGCCAGCATTACCGGGACTAGCGGGACCTACGAGCAGTACTTC	CASITGTSGTYEQYF
few	TRBD1	TRBJ2-7	TRBV7-9	13	TGTGCCAGCAGCTTACTACAGGGGAGCGAGCAGTACTTC	CASSLLQGSEQYF
-	TRBD1	TRBJ1-5	TRBV5-1	16	TGCGCCAGCAGCTTAGGGACAGGGGATAGCAATCAGCCCCAGCATTTT	CASSLGTGDSNQPQHF
-	-	TRBJ2-2	TRBV27	14	TGTGCCAGCAGTTTGGGGGGATGGACCGGGGAGCTGTTTTTT	CASSLGGWTGELFF
-	TRBD2	TRBJ2-1	TRBV11-3	15	TGTGCCAGCAGCCGGACTAGCGGGGTGATGGATGAGCAGTTCTTC	CASSRTSGVMDEQFF
-	-	TRBJ1-4	TRBV28	15	TGTGCCAGCAGTTCCCCCGCCAGGGTAGAGGAAAAACTGTTTTTT	CASSSPARVEEKLFF
-	-	TRBJ1-1	TRBV6-5	15	TGTGCCAGCAGCTTGTTCCTCCGGGGGGGCACTGAAGCTTTCTTT	CASSLFLRGGTEAFF
-	TRBD2	TRBJ2-7	TRBV28	19	TGTGCCAGCAGTTTGCCGACAGGGGCCCTAGCGGGAGGACTCTACGAGCAGTACTTC	CASSLPTGALAGGLYEQYF
-	TRBD1	TRBJ2-5	TRBV4-1	15	TGCGCCAGCAGCTCAACCGGGACAGGGGAAGAGACCCAGTACTTC	CASSSTGTGEETQYF
-	TRBD1	TRBJ1-2	TRBV11-1	14	TGTGCCAGCAGCTTCAGACAGGGCAACTATGGCTACACCTTC	CASSFRQGNYGYTF
once	TRBD2	TRBJ2-7	TRBV7-9	15	TGTTCCAGCAGCTCCACGGGACTACTGTCCTACGAGCAGTACTTC	CSSSSTGLLSYEQYF
-	TRBD2	TRBJ2-7	TRBV6-5	15	TGTGCCAGCAGTACCGTAGCGGGTATTTCCTACGAGCAGTACTTC	CASSTVAGISYEQYF
-	TRBD2	TRBJ2-7	TRBV19	17	TGTGCCAGTAGTATGAGTCGGACTAGCGGGAGTTCCTACGAGCAGTACTTC	CASSMSRTSGSSYEQYF
-	TRBD2	TRBJ2-3	TRBV7-6	15	TGTGCCAGCAGCCTAGCGGGGCCCCCCACAGATACGCAGTATTTT	CASSLAGPPTDTQYF
-	-	TRBJ2-5	TRBV7-9	12	TGTTCCAGCAGCCGACTAGGAGAGACCCAGTACTTC	CSSSRLGETQYF
few	-	TRBJ2-1	TRBV28	13	TGTGCCAGCAGTCCTCCGTCTACTAGAGAGCAGTTCTTC	CASSPPSTREQFF
-	TRBD2	TRBJ2-3	TRBV9	15	TGTGCCAGCAGCGTACAAAGCGGGAGGTCGGATACGCAGTATTTT	CASSVQSGRSDTQYF